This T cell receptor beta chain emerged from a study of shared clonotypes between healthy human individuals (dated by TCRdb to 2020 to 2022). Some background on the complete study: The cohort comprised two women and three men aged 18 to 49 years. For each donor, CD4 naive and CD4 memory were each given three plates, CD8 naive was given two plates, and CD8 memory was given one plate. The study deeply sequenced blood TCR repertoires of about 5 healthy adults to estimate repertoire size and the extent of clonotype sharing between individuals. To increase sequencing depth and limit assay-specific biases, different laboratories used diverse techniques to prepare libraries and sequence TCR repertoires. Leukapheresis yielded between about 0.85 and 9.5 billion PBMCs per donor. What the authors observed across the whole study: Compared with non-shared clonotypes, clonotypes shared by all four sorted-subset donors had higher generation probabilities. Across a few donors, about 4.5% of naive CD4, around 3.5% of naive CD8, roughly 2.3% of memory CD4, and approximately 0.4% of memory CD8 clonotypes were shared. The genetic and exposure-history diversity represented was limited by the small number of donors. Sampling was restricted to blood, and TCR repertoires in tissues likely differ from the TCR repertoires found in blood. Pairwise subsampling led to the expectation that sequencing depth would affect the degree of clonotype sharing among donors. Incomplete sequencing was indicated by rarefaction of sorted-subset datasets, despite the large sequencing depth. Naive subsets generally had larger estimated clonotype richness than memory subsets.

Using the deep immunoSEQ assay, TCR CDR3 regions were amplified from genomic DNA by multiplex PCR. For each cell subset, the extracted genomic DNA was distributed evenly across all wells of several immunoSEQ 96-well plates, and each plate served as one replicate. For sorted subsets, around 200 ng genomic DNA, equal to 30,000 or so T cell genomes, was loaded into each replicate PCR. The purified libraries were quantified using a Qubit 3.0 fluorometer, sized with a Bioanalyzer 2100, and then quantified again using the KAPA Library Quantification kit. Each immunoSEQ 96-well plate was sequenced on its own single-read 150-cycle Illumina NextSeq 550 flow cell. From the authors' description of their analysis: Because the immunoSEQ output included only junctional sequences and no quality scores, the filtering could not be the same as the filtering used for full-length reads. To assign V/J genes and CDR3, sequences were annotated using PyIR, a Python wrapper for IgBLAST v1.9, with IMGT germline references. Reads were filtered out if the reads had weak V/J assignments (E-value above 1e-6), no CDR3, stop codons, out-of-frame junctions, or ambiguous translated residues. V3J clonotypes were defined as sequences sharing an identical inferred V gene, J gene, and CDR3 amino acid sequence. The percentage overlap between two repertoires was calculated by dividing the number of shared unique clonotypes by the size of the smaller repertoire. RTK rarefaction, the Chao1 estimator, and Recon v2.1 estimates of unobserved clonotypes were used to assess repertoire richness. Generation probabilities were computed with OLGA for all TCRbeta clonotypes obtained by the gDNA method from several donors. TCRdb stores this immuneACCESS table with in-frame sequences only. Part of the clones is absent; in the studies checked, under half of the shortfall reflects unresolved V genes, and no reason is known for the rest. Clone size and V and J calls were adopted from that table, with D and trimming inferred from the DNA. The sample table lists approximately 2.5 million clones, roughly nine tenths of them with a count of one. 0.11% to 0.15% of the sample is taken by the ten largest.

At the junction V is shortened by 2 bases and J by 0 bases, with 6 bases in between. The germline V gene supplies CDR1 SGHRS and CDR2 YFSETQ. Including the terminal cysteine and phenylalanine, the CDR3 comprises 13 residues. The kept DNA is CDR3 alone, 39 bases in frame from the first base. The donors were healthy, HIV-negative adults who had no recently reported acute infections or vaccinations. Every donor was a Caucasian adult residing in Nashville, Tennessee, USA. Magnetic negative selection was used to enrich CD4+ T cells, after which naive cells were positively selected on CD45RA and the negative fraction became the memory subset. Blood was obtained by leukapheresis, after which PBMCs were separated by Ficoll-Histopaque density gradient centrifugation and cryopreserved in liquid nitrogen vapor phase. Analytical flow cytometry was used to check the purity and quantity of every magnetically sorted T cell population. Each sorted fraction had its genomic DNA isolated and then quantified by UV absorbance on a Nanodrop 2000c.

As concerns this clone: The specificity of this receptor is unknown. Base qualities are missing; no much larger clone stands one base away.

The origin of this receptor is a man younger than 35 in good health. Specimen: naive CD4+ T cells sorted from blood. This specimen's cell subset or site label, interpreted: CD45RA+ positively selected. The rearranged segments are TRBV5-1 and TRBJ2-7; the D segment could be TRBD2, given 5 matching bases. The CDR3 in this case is CASSFRGSYEQYF. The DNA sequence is TGCGCCAGCAGCTTCCGGGGCTCCTACGAGCAGTACTTC.